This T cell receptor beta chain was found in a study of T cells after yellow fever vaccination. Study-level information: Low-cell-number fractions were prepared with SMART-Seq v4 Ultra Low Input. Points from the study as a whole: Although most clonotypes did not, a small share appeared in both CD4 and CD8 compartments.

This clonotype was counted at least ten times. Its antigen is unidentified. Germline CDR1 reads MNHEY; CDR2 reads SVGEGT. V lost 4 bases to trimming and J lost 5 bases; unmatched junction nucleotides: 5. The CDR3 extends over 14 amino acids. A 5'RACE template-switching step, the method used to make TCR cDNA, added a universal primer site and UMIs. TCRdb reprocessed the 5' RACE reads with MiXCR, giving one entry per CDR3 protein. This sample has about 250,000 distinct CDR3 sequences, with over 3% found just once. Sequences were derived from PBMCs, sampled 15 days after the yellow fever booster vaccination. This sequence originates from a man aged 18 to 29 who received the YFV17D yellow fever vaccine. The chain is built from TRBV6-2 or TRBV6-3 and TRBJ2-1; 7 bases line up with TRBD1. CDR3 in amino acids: CASSLSQGDNEQFF. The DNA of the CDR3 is TGTGCCAGCAGTTTATCTCAGGGGGACAATGAGCAGTTCTTC.